A few counts support the clone carrying this T cell receptor (beta chain). Genes and germline come from the mouse. The read gets to within 3 residues of the CDR3 end, and the germline J gene fills in the rest. Cutaneous lymph node cells were pooled, and they were sorted using CD4, CD8alpha, NKG2D, NKG2ACE and other markers. The record originates from a study of CD8+ T cells in alopecia areata. Extraction and reverse transcription of RNA yielded cDNA as the sequencing template. Profiled with immunoSEQ multiplex PCR; TCRdb holds only in-frame clones, not every one. The table lists roughly 260,000 clones, with no singletons. The germline gives CDR1 NNHNN, CDR2 SYGAGS (reference sequence). With 0 bases clipped from V and 4 bases from J, the junction kept 3 bases outside the gene matches. The CDR3 length is 16 residues.

The material sequenced was CD4+ T cells sorted from a lymph node. The sequence was collected from a C3H/HeJ mouse with alopecia areata. This strain has MHC haplotype H2-k. The chain is built from TRBV13-2 and TRBJ1-6, with TRBD1 identical over 8 bases. TRBJ1-6 is reported as an ORF; its role is uncertain. Incomplete CDR3 DNA: TGTGCCAGCGGTGATGCTCGGGACAGGTATAATTCGCCC. As protein: CASGDARDRYNSP. The entire CDR3 is CASGDARDRYNSPLYF.